Detailed here is one T cell receptor beta chain. Single viable CD3+CD4+CD8-CD45RO+ cells were sorted as the memory CD4+ T cells. Here immunoSEQ multiplex PCR was the method, and the copy in TCRdb shows in-frame clones only, minus some. The sample holds fewer than 35,000 clones, around 75% seen once. This CDR3 is built from 14 residues. Germline V gene lookup returns CDR1 MNHEY and CDR2 SVGAGI. V lost 6 bases and J lost 6, with 15 bases in between. These data originate in a study of memory CD4+ T cells and cytomegalovirus serostatus. The clonotype comes from an adult in good health and CMV-seronegative. The sequenced material came from memory CD4+ T cells from blood. V usage is TRBV6-5 and J usage is TRBJ1-5; possibly TRBD1 for D (6 bases). The CDR3 DNA reads TGTGCCAGCAGCTCAGGACAGCACCGTCAGCCCCAGCATTTT. It specifies CASSSGQHRQPQHF.